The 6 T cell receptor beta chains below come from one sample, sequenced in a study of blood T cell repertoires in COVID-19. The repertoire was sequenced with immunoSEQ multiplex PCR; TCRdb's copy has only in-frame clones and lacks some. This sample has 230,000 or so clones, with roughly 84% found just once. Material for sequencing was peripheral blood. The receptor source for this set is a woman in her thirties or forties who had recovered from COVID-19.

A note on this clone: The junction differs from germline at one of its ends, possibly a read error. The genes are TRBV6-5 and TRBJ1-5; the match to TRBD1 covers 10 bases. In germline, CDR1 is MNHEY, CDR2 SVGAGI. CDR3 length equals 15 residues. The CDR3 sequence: CASSDSGTGDQPQHF. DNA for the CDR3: TGTGCCAGCAGTGACTCCGGGACAGGGGACCAGCCCCAGCATTTT.

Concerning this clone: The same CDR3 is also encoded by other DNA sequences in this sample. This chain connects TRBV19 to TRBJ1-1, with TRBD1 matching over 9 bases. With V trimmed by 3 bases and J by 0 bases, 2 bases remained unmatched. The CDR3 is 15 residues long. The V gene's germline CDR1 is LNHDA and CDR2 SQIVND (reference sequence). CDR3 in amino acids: CASSITGGMNTEAFF. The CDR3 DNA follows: TGTGCCAGTAGTATTACAGGGGGCATGAACACTGAAGCTTTCTTT.

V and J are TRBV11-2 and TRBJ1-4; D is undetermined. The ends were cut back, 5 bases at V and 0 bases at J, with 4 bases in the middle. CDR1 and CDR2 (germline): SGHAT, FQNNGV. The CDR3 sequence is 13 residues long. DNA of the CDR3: TGTGCCAGCAGCCTCTCAACTAATGAAAAACTGTTTTTT. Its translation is CASSLSTNEKLFF.

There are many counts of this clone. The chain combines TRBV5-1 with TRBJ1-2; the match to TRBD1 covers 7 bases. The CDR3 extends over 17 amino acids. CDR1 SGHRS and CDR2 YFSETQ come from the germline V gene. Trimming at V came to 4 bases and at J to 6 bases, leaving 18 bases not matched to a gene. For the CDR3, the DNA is TGCGCCAGCAGCAATGCGAACAGGGGTCGCGTTCAGGATGGCTACACCTTC. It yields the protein CASSNANRGRVQDGYTF.

The CDR3 here is CASSSPGQASIEQYF. CDR3 nucleotides: TGTGCCAGCAGCTCTCCGGGACAGGCTTCTATCGAGCAGTACTTC. The chain recombines TRBV11-3 with TRBJ2-7, with 8 positions matching TRBD1. V shed 4 bases and J 6 bases; nucleotides not matched to a gene: 11. Germline loops: CDR1 SGHNT, CDR2 YENEEA. The CDR3 has 15 amino acids.

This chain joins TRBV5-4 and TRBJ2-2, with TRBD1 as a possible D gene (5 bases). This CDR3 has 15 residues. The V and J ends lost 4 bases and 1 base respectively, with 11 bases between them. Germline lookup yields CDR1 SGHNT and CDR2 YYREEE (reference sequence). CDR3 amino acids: CASSEKTGNTGELFF. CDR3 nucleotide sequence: TGTGCCAGCAGCGAAAAAACAGGGAACACCGGGGAGCTGTTTTTT.